These 25 T cell receptor beta chains were sequenced from one sample in a study of blood T cells in healthy people across ages. It was with a sample-barcoded 5' primer and a J-beta primer mix that a second PCR of roughly 7 to 12 cycles was run. TCRdb used MiXCR to reprocess the 5' RACE reads, holding one entry per CDR3 protein. The table records approximately 800,000 distinct CDR3 sequences, around 50% of them present only once. What was sequenced was blood. Source of these receptors: a man aged 35 to 55 in good health.

The CDR3, as DNA: TGTGCCAGCAGCTACGACGGGAACGTTGGAGATACGCAGTATTTT. This encodes CASSYDGNVGDTQYF. The chain links TRBV6-4 to TRBJ2-3; a possible D gene is TRBD2 (5 bases). The CDR3 sequence is 15 residues long. Looked up from germline, CDR1 is MRHNA and CDR2 is SNTAGT. The germline V and J ends were trimmed by 6 bases and 5 bases, with 18 bases remaining between them.

The V and J genes are TRBV29-1 and TRBJ2-3; the D gene could be TRBD1 or TRBD2 (5 bases each). The germline CDR1 and CDR2 sequences are SQVTM and ANQGSEA. The CDR3 consists of 12 residues. V was pared by 3 bases and J by 14 bases, with 18 bases between. The DNA for the CDR3 is TGCAGCGTTGATATGGACGGGGCTGCGCGGTATTTT. Translating it yields CSVDMDGAARYF.

This chain's CDR3 is CASSLAAPGGNQPQHF. The CDR3, as DNA: TGTGCCAGCAGTTTAGCAGCCCCCGGGGGCAATCAGCCCCAGCATTTT. V and J are TRBV27 and TRBJ1-5, with D hard to call. The germline V and J ends were trimmed by 2 bases and 2 bases, with 13 bases remaining between them. CDR3 length equals 16 residues. The germline CDR1 and CDR2 sequences are MNHEY and SMNVEV (reference sequence).

This clonotype was seen just once. This sequence joins TRBV7-2 and TRBJ2-5; possible D gene TRBD2, 5 bases. The V end was cut by 5 bases, the J end by 4 bases, with 17 bases between. The CDR3 is 15 residues long. Germline CDR1 SGHTA, CDR2 FQGNSA. The CDR3 spells CASSPSLAIRETQYF. The CDR3 coding sequence is TGTGCCAGCAGCCCGAGCCTAGCCATAAGAGAGACCCAGTACTTC. The full variable domain, in which reference TRBV7-2 and TRBJ2-5 provide the parts outside the CDR3, is GAGVSQSPSNKVTEKGKDVELRCDPISGHTALYWYRQSLGQGLEFLIYFQGNSAPDKSGLPSDRFSAERTGGSVSTLTIQRTQQEDSAVYLCASSPSLAIRETQYFGPGTRLLVL.

With respect to this clonotype: A read error may be the cause here, since a much bigger clone is one base away. The rearrangement uses TRBV5-6 and TRBJ2-5; D gene ambiguous. Per germline, CDR1 SGHDT and CDR2 YYEEEE. This CDR3 region has 16 residues. Written as DNA, the CDR3 is TGTGCCGGCAGCTTGTATACGGGTCGTGGCCAAGAGACCCAGTACTTC. As protein: CAGSLYTGRGQETQYF.

The CDR3 DNA follows: TGTGCCAGCAGTACATCACAGCTGATCCAAGAGACCCAGTACTTC. Its translation: CASSTSQLIQETQYF. The gene calls are TRBV6-5 and TRBJ2-5; D ambiguous. V lost 5 bases and J 1 base, leaving 14 bases between the germline ends. Germline V gene sequence: CDR1 MNHEY, CDR2 SVGAGI. The CDR3 contains 15 residues.

The CDR3 loop reads CASSKARQPEYYEQYF. In DNA, the CDR3 is TGTGCCAGCAGCAAAGCGAGACAGCCAGAATACTACGAGCAGTACTTC. The V call is TRBV21-1, the J call TRBJ2-5; the tabulated D call, TRBD1, remains unverified against the DNA. The J call is in doubt because the DNA end fits TRBJ2-7 better. TRBV21-1 is given as a pseudogene. CDR3 size: 16 residues.

In its sample, this clonotype was seen many times. This chain uses TRBV4-3 with TRBJ2-7; D is ambiguous. Trimming removed 0 bases from V and 0 bases from J, with 9 bases in between. This CDR3 region has 15 residues. CDR1 LGHNA and CDR2 YSLEER come from the germline V gene. CDR3 amino acids: CASSQDGASSYEQYF. CDR3 nucleotide sequence: TGCGCCAGCAGCCAAGACGGCGCCAGCTCCTACGAGCAGTACTTC.

The J gene is TRBJ2-5, the V gene TRBV20-1, with 11 bases lining up with TRBD2. V shed 0 bases and J 3 bases; nucleotides not matched to a gene: 0. Germline V gene sequence: CDR1 DFQATT, CDR2 SNEGSKA (reference sequence). CDR3 length equals 14 residues. CDR3 DNA: TGCAGTGCTAGAGAGGGACTAGCGGAAGAGACCCAGTACTTC. It specifies CSAREGLAEETQYF.

The gene calls are TRBV27 and TRBJ1-5; possible D gene TRBD1, 6 bases. The germline V gene has CDR1 MNHEY and CDR2 SMNVEV (reference sequence). This CDR3 contains 15 residues. V was shortened by 2 bases and J by 7 bases, with 15 bases between the two germline ends. Here the CDR3 DNA reads TGTGCCAGCAGTTTAAGGGGGAGGGGGACGCAGCCCCAGCATTTT. Protein product: CASSLRGRGTQPQHF.

This clonotype was detected a few times. The chain has TRBV12-3 or TRBV12-4 and TRBJ2-5, with no clear D. CDR3 size: 15 residues. Trimming removed 5 bases from V and 4 bases from J, with 17 bases in between. The CDR3, as DNA: TGTGCCAGCAGTCTTTCGGGCCCGGCCCTAGAGACCCAGTACTTC. It yields the protein CASSLSGPALETQYF.

This chain uses TRBV12-3 or TRBV12-4 with TRBJ2-1, with D unresolved. The CDR3 is 12 residues long. Trimming removed 7 bases at V and 6 bases at J, with 10 bases between. For the CDR3, the DNA is TGTGCCAGCAATTTGGGGTCCAATGAGCAGTTCTTC. Translated, it gives CASNLGSNEQFF.

This clonotype was detected once. A much larger clone is a single base away; this may be a read error. The rearrangement uses TRBV4-3 and TRBJ2-7; D may be TRBD2 (6 bases). Germline CDR1 is LGHNA and CDR2 is YSLEER. There are 15 residues in the CDR3. DNA for the CDR3: TGCGCCGGCAGCCAAGCCCCCCTGGGGGGTTACGAGCAGTACTTC. It codes for CAGSQAPLGGYEQYF.

The V gene is TRBV6-5, the J gene TRBJ1-2; 10 nucleotides match TRBD1. The junction had 6 bases not matched to a gene; V was cut back by 4 bases and J by 7 bases. Germline values: CDR1 MNHEY, CDR2 SVGAGI. This CDR3 is 14 amino acids long. The CDR3 here is CASSSGQGTGGYTF. The DNA for the CDR3 is TGTGCCAGCAGTTCGGGACAGGGGACGGGTGGCTACACCTTC.

This clonotype was counted once. The chain is built from TRBV7-6 and TRBJ2-5; D is unresolved. The V end lost 2 bases, the J end lost 4 bases, and 17 bases lay between the germline ends. The CDR3 consists of 16 residues. In germline, CDR1 is SGHVS, CDR2 FNYEAQ. The CDR3 DNA reads TGTGCCAGCAGCTTATGGGGTAGGATACCCTCAGAGACCCAGTACTTC. Encoded protein: CASSLWGRIPSETQYF.

This chain uses TRBV5-1 with TRBJ2-1, with 7 bases matching TRBD2. Germline values: CDR1 SGHRS, CDR2 YFSETQ. The CDR3 extends over 16 amino acids. The ends lost 4 bases at V and 0 bases at J; junction bases unmatched: 7. Written as DNA, the CDR3 is TGCGCCAGCAGCACCGCGGGAGACGGCTCCTACAATGAGCAGTTCTTC. It yields the protein CASSTAGDGSYNEQFF.

This clonotype turned up a few times. The chain is built from TRBV20-1 and TRBJ2-1; D might be TRBD1 or TRBD2, each matching 5 bases. CDR3 length equals 17 residues. The V end lost 0 bases, the J end lost 0 bases, and 15 bases lay between the germline ends. In germline, CDR1 is DFQATT, CDR2 SNEGSKA (reference sequence). CDR3 DNA: TGCAGTGCTAGAGAGGGGGACGATGCCCTCTCCTACAATGAGCAGTTCTTC. Residues: CSAREGDDALSYNEQFF.

This chain joins TRBV6-2 or TRBV6-3 and TRBJ2-7; D is unresolved. CDR3 length: 13 residues. V lost 6 bases, J lost 4 bases, and 13 bases lay in between. Germline CDR1 is MNHEY and CDR2 is SVGEGT. For the CDR3, the DNA is TGTGCCAGCAGGCAGAGCGTGTGGTACGAGCAGTACTTC. Its translation: CASRQSVWYEQYF.

This rearrangement joins TRBV28 to TRBJ2-3; possibly TRBD2 for D (6 bases). In germline, CDR1 is MDHEN, CDR2 SYDVKM. The CDR3 runs 15 residues. With 6 bases removed from V and 5 bases from J, the gap between germline ends came to 18 bases. The CDR3 protein is CASSPLRGSGDTQYF. CDR3 DNA sequence: TGTGCCAGCAGCCCCTTGCGGGGTAGTGGAGATACGCAGTATTTT.

This clonotype was detected only a few times. The rearrangement links TRBV9 to TRBJ2-6; D ambiguous. Germline CDR1 reads SGDLS; CDR2 reads YYNGEE. V shed 6 bases and J shed 0 bases, with 1 base lying between them. The CDR3 has 12 residues. CDR3 bases: TGTGCCAGCAACTCTGGGGCCAACGTCCTGACTTTC. This translates into CASNSGANVLTF.

The CDR3 coding sequence is TGTGCCAGCAGCCAGATAACGGGACTAGCGGGAGCAGAGCAGTTCTTC. Amino acid sequence: CASSQITGLAGAEQFF. The rearrangement links TRBV3-1 to TRBJ2-1; TRBD2 aligns across 14 bases. After removal of 3 bases from V and 10 bases from J, the junction contained 8 bases not matched to a gene. Germline assignment: CDR1 LGHDT and CDR2 YNNKEL (reference sequence). The CDR3 has 16 amino acids.

This clonotype was observed a few times. V gene TRBV5-1 combines with J gene TRBJ2-1, with 10 bases lining up with TRBD2. CDR1 is SGHRS and CDR2 is YFSETQ in the germline V gene. With V trimmed by 2 bases and J by 1 base, 3 bases remained unmatched. The CDR3 sequence is 16 residues long. CDR3 nucleotides: TGCGCCAGCAGCTTAACTAGCGGGACGTCCTACAATGAGCAGTTCTTC. The encoded protein is CASSLTSGTSYNEQFF.

In the case of this clonotype: Compared with germline, one end of the junction differs, possibly owing to a read error. This chain joins TRBV28 and TRBJ2-5, with 10 bases matching TRBD1. Per the germline V gene, CDR1 is MDHEN and CDR2 is SYDVKM. This CDR3 region has 17 residues. The CDR3 nucleotides read TGTGCTAGCACCCTGATGGGACAGGGGATAAACCAAGAGACCCAGTACTTC. The encoded protein is CASTLMGQGINQETQYF.

The CDR3 region has the DNA TGTGCCAGCAGCCTTAGGGGGCAAGGCGGACGGAACTATGGCTACACCTTC. It specifies CASSLRGQGGRNYGYTF. The chain is built from TRBV5-6 and TRBJ1-2; 7 bases line up with TRBD1. In germline, CDR1 is SGHDT, CDR2 YYEEEE. V shed 4 bases, J shed 2 bases, and the junction held 14 bases outside the gene matches. This CDR3 region has 17 residues.

The chain employs TRBV12-3 or TRBV12-4 and TRBJ2-6; possible D gene TRBD1, 6 bases. V gave up 6 bases and J gave up 4 bases, with 13 bases separating them. The CDR3 spans 15 residues. In nucleotides, the CDR3 is TGTGCCAGCAGCGGATACAGGGCCGGGGCCAACGTCCTGACTTTC. Amino acids: CASSGYRAGANVLTF.